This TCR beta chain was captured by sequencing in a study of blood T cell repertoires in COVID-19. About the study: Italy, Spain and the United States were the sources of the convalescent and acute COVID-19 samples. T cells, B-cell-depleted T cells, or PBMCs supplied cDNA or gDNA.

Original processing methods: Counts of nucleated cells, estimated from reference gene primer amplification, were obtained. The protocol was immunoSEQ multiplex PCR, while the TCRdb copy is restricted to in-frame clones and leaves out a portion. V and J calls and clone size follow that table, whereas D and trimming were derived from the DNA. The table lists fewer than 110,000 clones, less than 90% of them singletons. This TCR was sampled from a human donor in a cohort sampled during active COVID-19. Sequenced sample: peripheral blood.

As DNA, the CDR3 is TGCGCCAGCAGCCAGGCTACAGGGCTGGCGGAGACCCAGTACTTC. Residues: CASSQATGLAETQYF. V is TRBV5-1 and J is TRBJ2-5; possibly TRBD1 for D (6 bases). Germline V CDR1 and CDR2: SGHRS, YFSETQ. The CDR3 consists of 15 residues. Deletions cut 4 bases from V and 5 bases from J, with 18 bases between.